Each of the 2 T cell receptor beta chains below was sequenced from the same sample in a study of T cells in Graves' hyperthyroidism and ophthalmopathy. From RNA transcripts, TCR beta CDR3 regions were amplified. During a first-round RT-PCR of the TCR CDR3, the HTBI primer set was used. Each CDR3 protein gets one entry after TCRdb re-called the multiplex PCR reads with MiXCR. The table shows about 590,000 distinct CDR3 sequences, with around a sixth occurring only once. Material: blood. The receptors derive from a woman under 40 with Graves' hyperthyroidism.

The sample holds many counts of this clonotype. This chain links TRBV27 with TRBJ2-2; D is possibly TRBD2 (6 bases). Per germline, CDR1 MNHEY and CDR2 SMNVEV (reference sequence). This CDR3 contains 17 residues. V was cut by 8 bases and J by 2 bases, with 21 bases left in between. This chain's CDR3 is CASRGRRGELNTGELFF. The CDR3 DNA reads as TGTGCCAGCCGAGGGAGGAGGGGAGAACTAAACACCGGGGAGCTGTTTTTT.

This clonotype has at least ten counts. The chain links TRBV5-5 to TRBJ1-5, with 8 bases identical to TRBD1. Germline trimming cut 4 bases from V and 5 bases from J; bases unmatched to any gene: 5. The CDR3 runs to 14 residues. Per the germline V gene, CDR1 is SGHKS and CDR2 is YYEKEE (reference sequence). The chain's CDR3 is CASSPDRADQPQHF. CDR3 nucleotides: TGTGCCAGCAGCCCGGACAGGGCTGATCAGCCCCAGCATTTT.